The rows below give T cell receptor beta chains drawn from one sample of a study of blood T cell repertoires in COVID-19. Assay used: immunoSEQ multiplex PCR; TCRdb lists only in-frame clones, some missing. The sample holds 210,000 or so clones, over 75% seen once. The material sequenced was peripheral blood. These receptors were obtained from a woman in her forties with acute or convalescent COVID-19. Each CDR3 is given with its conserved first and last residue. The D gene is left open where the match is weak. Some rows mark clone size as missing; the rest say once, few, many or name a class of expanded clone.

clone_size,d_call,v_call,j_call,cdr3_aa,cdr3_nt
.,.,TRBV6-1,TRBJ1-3,CASSEGVRVVSGNTIYF,TGTGCCAGCAGTGAAGGGGTCAGGGTGGTCTCTGGAAACACCATATATTTT
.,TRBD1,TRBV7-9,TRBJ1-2,CASSLGGGTGSNYGYTF,TGTGCCAGCAGCTTAGGAGGGGGGACAGGGAGTAACTATGGCTACACCTTC
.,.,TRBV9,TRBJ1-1,CASSPGQGMNTEAFF,TGTGCCAGCAGCCCCGGGCAGGGCATGAACACTGAAGCTTTCTTT
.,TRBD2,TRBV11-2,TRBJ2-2,CASSPRGGENTGELFF,TGTGCCAGCAGCCCCCGGGGGGGGGAGAACACCGGGGAGCTGTTTTTT
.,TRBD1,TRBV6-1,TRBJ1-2,CASSDWDRRVYGYTF,TGTGCCAGCAGTGATTGGGACAGGAGAGTCTATGGCTACACCTTC
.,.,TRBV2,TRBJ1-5,CASHGDNQPQHF,TGTGCCAGCCACGGGGACAATCAGCCCCAGCATTTT
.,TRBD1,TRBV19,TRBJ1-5,CASIPDREGNQPQHF,TGTGCCAGTATCCCGGACAGGGAGGGCAATCAGCCCCAGCATTTT
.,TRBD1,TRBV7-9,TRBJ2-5,CASSPLGQVIGETQYF,TGTGCCAGCAGCCCCCTCGGACAGGTTATTGGGGAGACCCAGTACTTC
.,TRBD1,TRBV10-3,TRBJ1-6,CAISDRDREYNSPLHF,TGTGCCATCAGTGACCGGGACAGGGAATATAATTCACCCCTCCACTTT
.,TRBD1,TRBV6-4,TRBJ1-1,CASTPGQGALRTEAFF,TGTGCCAGCACCCCAGGACAGGGGGCGCTTAGGACTGAAGCTTTCTTT
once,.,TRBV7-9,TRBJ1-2,CASSSPGEGGYTF,TGTGCCAGCAGCTCGCCGGGTGAAGGAGGCTACACCTTC
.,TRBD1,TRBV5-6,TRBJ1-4,CASSSGTDRFGEKLFF,TGTGCCAGCAGCTCGGGGACAGACCGATTTGGTGAAAAACTGTTTTTT
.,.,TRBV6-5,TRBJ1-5,CASSSPNQPQHF,TGTGCCAGCAGTTCTCCTAATCAGCCCCAGCATTTT
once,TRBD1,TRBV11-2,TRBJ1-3,CASSAGRGPGNTIYF,TGTGCCAGCAGCGCTGGCAGGGGGCCGGGAAACACCATATATTTT
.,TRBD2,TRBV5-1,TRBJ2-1,CASSITRSGGAFPEQFF,TGCGCCAGCAGCATAACCCGAAGCGGGGGGGCCTTTCCTGAGCAGTTCTTC
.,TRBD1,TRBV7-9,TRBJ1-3,CASSFHLGTAVGNTIYF,TGTGCCAGCAGCTTCCATCTAGGGACAGCTGTCGGAAACACCATATATTTT
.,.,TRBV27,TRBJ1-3,CASSLWGDGSGNTIYF,TGTGCCAGCAGTTTATGGGGCGATGGATCTGGAAACACCATATATTTT
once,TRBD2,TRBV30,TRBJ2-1,CAWSGSSGGRSTNEQFF,TGTGCCTGGAGTGGGTCTAGCGGGGGCCGTAGCACCAATGAGCAGTTCTTC
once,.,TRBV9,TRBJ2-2,CASSVLPGRSGELFF,TGTGCCAGCAGCGTATTGCCAGGGAGGTCCGGGGAGCTGTTTTTT
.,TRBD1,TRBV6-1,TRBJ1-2,CASSDPGQGIRLSYGYTF,TGTGCCAGCAGTGATCCGGGACAGGGAATCCGATTGAGCTATGGCTACACCTTC
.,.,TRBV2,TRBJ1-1,CASVLSSNTEAFF,TGTGCCAGCGTTTTGAGTTCGAACACTGAAGCTTTCTTT
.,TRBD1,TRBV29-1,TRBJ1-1,CSVQDRGPNTEAFF,TGCAGCGTTCAGGACAGGGGCCCAAACACTGAAGCTTTCTTT
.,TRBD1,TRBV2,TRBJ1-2,CASSAGGLGGYTF,TGTGCCAGCAGTGCAGGGGGTCTCGGAGGCTACACCTTC
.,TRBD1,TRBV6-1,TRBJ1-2,CASTYNGQGVRGYTF,TGTGCCAGCACATACAACGGACAGGGAGTTCGTGGCTACACCTTC
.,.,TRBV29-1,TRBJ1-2,CSVPPGRVEDGGENGYTF,TGCAGCGTCCCCCCGGGCAGGGTTGAGGATGGTGGAGAGAATGGCTACACCTTC
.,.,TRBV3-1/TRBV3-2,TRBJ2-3,CASSQAGGTDTQYF,TGTGCCAGCAGCCAAGCGGGGGGCACAGATACGCAGTATTTT
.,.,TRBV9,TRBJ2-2,CASSARLENGELFF,TGTGCCAGCAGCGCCCGACTAGAGAACGGGGAGCTGTTTTTT
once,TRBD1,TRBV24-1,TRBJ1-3,CATSGPGQGTGNTIYF,TGTGCCACCAGTGGGCCCGGACAGGGTACTGGAAACACCATATATTTT
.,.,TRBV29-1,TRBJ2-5,CSVLTGIGKTQYF,TGCAGCGTACTCACAGGGATCGGAAAGACCCAGTACTTC
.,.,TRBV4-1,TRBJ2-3,CASSLDRSQDTQYF,TGCGCCAGCAGCCTCGACAGGTCACAAGATACGCAGTATTTT
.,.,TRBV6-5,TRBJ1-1,CASLAVNTEAFF,TGTGCCAGTTTGGCGGTGAACACTGAAGCTTTCTTT
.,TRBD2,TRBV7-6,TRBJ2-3,CASSRGGGNTDTQYF,TGTGCCAGCAGCCGAGGCGGGGGTAACACAGATACGCAGTATTTT
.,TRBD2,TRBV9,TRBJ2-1,CASSVSGLAEVDEQFF,TGTGCCAGCAGCGTGTCGGGACTAGCTGAGGTCGATGAGCAGTTCTTC
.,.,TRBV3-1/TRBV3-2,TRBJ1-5,CASSQDRNQPQHF,TGTGCCAGCAGCCAAGACAGAAATCAGCCCCAGCATTTT
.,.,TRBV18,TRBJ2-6,CASSGKGKRGSSGANVLTF,TGTGCCAGCTCCGGTAAGGGAAAACGGGGTAGCTCTGGGGCCAACGTCCTGACTTTC
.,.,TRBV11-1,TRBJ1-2,CASSFQQGTGYTF,TGTGCCAGCAGCTTTCAACAGGGAACTGGCTACACCTTC
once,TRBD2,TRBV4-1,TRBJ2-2,CASSQGGGITGELFF,TGCGCCAGCAGCCAAGGCGGGGGAATCACCGGGGAGCTGTTTTTT
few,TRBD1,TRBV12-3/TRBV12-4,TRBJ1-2,CASSHRGGYTF,TGTGCCAGCAGCCACAGGGGAGGCTACACCTTC
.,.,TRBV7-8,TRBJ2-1,CASTPRRGNEQFF,TGTGCCAGCACGCCACGCCGGGGCAATGAGCAGTTCTTC
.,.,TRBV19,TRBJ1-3,CASQTAPGNTIYF,TGTGCCAGCCAGACAGCTCCTGGAAACACCATATATTTT
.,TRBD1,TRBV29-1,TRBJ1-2,CSVEGEQDRDYGYTF,TGCAGCGTTGAAGGGGAACAGGACAGGGACTATGGCTACACCTTC